Following are 28 T cell receptor beta chains from one sample sequenced in a study of shared clonotypes between healthy human individuals. Generated by immunoSEQ multiplex PCR, the TCRdb table keeps only in-frame clones and is missing some. The table lists some 2.1 million clones, approximately 95% of them singletons. Sequencing was done on a sample of naive CD4+ T cells sorted from blood. Noted subset: CD45RA+ positively selected. These receptor sequences come from a man younger than 30 in good health.

V and J are TRBV6-5 and TRBJ1-1; D is unclear. V was cut by 5 bases and J by 2 bases, with 9 bases left in between. The CDR3 covers 13 residues. Germline assignment: CDR1 MNHEY and CDR2 SVGAGI. CDR3 nucleotide sequence: TGTGCCAGCAGTCACGGTGGTAACACTGAAGCTTTCTTT. As protein: CASSHGGNTEAFF.

CDR3 sequence: CASKTGQGPSDSQHF. The CDR3 DNA follows: TGTGCCAGTAAAACCGGACAGGGCCCTTCGGATTCCCAGCATTTT. V is TRBV19 and J is TRBJ1-5; TRBD1 agrees at 8 bases. From germline, CDR1 is LNHDA and CDR2 SQIVND (reference sequence). Trimming cost V 7 bases and J 11 bases; bases outside gene matches: 16. CDR3 length: 15 amino acids.

The gene calls are TRBV20-1 and TRBJ2-7; no clear D gene. This CDR3 spans 11 amino acids. Between the trimmed V and J ends, which lost 5 bases and 4 bases, there was a span of 9 bases. Germline V gene data show CDR1 as DFQATT and CDR2 as SNEGSKA (reference sequence). The CDR3 region is CSAGDVYEQYF. The CDR3 DNA reads as TGCAGTGCTGGCGACGTGTACGAGCAGTACTTC.

This clone was seen only once. This chain uses TRBV6-6 with TRBJ1-6, with 7 nucleotides matching TRBD1. J lost 7 bases, V lost 5 bases, and 5 bases had no gene match. This CDR3 spans 14 amino acids. Per germline, CDR1 MNHNY and CDR2 SVGAGI (reference sequence). The CDR3 loop is CASSRGQENSPLHF. CDR3 in DNA: TGTGCCAGCAGTCGCGGACAGGAGAATTCACCCCTCCACTTT.

This clone was seen only once. The rearrangement uses TRBV19 and TRBJ2-7, with D perhaps given as TRBD1 or TRBD2 (5 bases each). This CDR3 is 14 amino acids long. The V end was cut by 4 bases, the J end by 3 bases, with 13 bases between. CDR1 and CDR2 (germline): LNHDA, SQIVND (reference sequence). CDR3 DNA sequence: TGTGCCAGTAGTACAACCGGGACCCGCTACGAGCAGTACTTC. Protein: CASSTTGTRYEQYF. Full variable domain (missing parts from reference TRBV19 and TRBJ2-7): DGGITQSPKYLFRKEGQNVTLSCEQNLNHDAMYWYRQDPGQGLRLIYYSQIVNDFQKGDIAEGYSVSREKKESFPLTVTSAQKNPTAFYLCASSTTGTRYEQYFGPGTRLTVT.

The genes are TRBV2 and TRBJ1-6; perhaps TRBD1 as D (5 bases). CDR1 SNHLY and CDR2 FYNNEI come from the germline V gene. This CDR3 has 16 residues. V shed 0 bases and J shed 5 bases, with 11 bases lying between them. The CDR3 loop is CASSEAFRVNNSPLHF. As DNA, the CDR3 is TGTGCCAGCAGTGAAGCGTTCAGGGTGAATAATTCACCCCTCCACTTT.

The chain recombines TRBV6-1 with TRBJ1-5; the D is unclear. From germline, CDR1 is MNHNS and CDR2 SASEGT. The CDR3 consists of 14 residues. The V end was cut by 6 bases, the J end by 0 bases, with 9 bases between. The CDR3 is CASRDIHSNQPQHF. As DNA, the CDR3 is TGTGCCAGCAGAGACATTCATAGCAATCAGCCCCAGCATTTT.

This clone was seen just once. J is TRBJ2-3 and V is TRBV7-9, with D hard to call. The V and J ends lost 1 base and 0 bases respectively, with 8 bases between them. There are 15 residues in the CDR3. Looked up from germline, CDR1 is SEHNR and CDR2 is FQNEAQ (reference sequence). CDR3 region: CASSLGPDSTDTQYF. The CDR3 bases are TGTGCCAGCAGCTTAGGCCCAGACAGCACAGATACGCAGTATTTT.

The gene calls are TRBV30 and TRBJ2-2, with 7 bases identical to TRBD2. Trimming took 7 bases from V and 5 from J; bases not matched to a gene: 13. Germline-derived CDR1 and CDR2 are GTSNPN and SVGIG (reference sequence). The CDR3 is 15 amino acids. The CDR3 nucleotides read TGTGCCTTAAGGAGTGTGGCGGGAGCAACCGGGGAGCTGTTTTTT. It specifies CALRSVAGATGELFF.

The rearrangement links TRBV10-3 to TRBJ2-5; 8 bases align to TRBD2. V dropped 3 bases and J dropped 2; count of bases not matched to a gene: 8. Germline CDR1 and CDR2: ENHRY and SYGVKD. The CDR3 is 16 amino acids. CDR3: CAISDVGLAGQETQYF. DNA of the CDR3: TGTGCCATCAGTGATGTAGGGCTAGCGGGTCAAGAGACCCAGTACTTC.

This clone occurred once. This chain joins TRBV6-6 and TRBJ2-7, with D possibly matching TRBD1 (6 bases). The CDR3 is 14 residues long. Trimming took 2 bases from V and 1 from J, leaving 9 bases between them. Germline V CDR1 and CDR2: MNHNY, SVGAGI (reference sequence). The CDR3 sequence: CASSYGTRSYEQYF. CDR3 bases: TGTGCCAGCAGTTACGGGACACGATCCTACGAGCAGTACTTC.

This chain links TRBV19 with TRBJ1-2; D remains ambiguous. The germline gives CDR1 LNHDA, CDR2 SQIVND (reference sequence). The CDR3 is made up of 15 amino acids. V lost 4 bases, J lost 2 bases, and 14 bases lay in between. The CDR3: CASSTTWKQNYGYTF. CDR3 in DNA: TGTGCCAGTAGTACCACTTGGAAACAAAACTATGGCTACACCTTC.

V is TRBV23-1 and J is TRBJ1-6; 7 nucleotides agree with TRBD1. TRBV23-1 is given ORF status, its function remaining uncertain. This CDR3 is built from 15 residues. V lost 9 bases, J lost 7 bases, and 12 bases stayed unmatched. Here the CDR3 DNA reads TGCGCCAGGCTCCGTGGGGGGGGACAGAATTCACCCCTCCACTTT. This codes for CARLRGGGQNSPLHF.

The V call is TRBV11-2, the J call TRBJ2-5, with no clear D. V was cut by 5 bases and J by 9 bases, with 16 bases left in between. The CDR3 has 13 amino acids. Germline CDR1 SGHAT, CDR2 FQNNGV. In DNA form, the CDR3 reads TGTGCCAGCAGCGCTCCCCCCAATGTTGCCCAGTACTTC. Encoded protein: CASSAPPNVAQYF.

The chain has TRBV15 and TRBJ1-4; no reliable D call. Trimming pared 0 bases from V and 6 bases from J, leaving 11 bases between. Germline values: CDR1 LNHNV, CDR2 YYDKDF (reference sequence). This CDR3 has 15 residues. The CDR3 here is CATSRDHEAYEKLFF. The CDR3 bases are TGTGCCACCAGCAGAGATCATGAGGCTTATGAAAAACTGTTTTTT.

V usage is TRBV6-5 and J usage is TRBJ1-1, with D possibly matching TRBD1 (5 bases). This CDR3 is 15 amino acids long. Germline assignment: CDR1 MNHEY and CDR2 SVGAGI. Trimming removed 0 bases at V and 6 bases at J, with 14 bases between. The CDR3 loop is CASSYSTLRGAEAFF. DNA of the CDR3: TGTGCCAGCAGTTACTCGACGCTACGGGGCGCTGAAGCTTTCTTT.

The chain is built from TRBV13 and TRBJ2-7, with TRBD2 as a possible D gene (6 bases). Trimming stripped 4 bases from V and 0 bases from J, with 19 bases between. There are 17 residues in the CDR3. Germline-derived CDR1 and CDR2 are PRHDT and FYEKMQ (reference sequence). The CDR3 region has the DNA TGTGCCAGCAGCTCCACCGGGCTAGCGTACAGCTCCTACGAGCAGTACTTC. Encoded protein: CASSSTGLAYSSYEQYF.

The rearrangement links TRBV6-5 to TRBJ1-6; no firm D call. CDR3 length: 14 amino acids. Trimming pared 6 bases from V and 7 bases from J, leaving 13 bases between. Germline V gene data show CDR1 as MNHEY and CDR2 as SVGAGI. Written as DNA, the CDR3 is TGTGCCAGCAGCTCTACCACTGAGAATTCACCCCTCCACTTT. Protein product: CASSSTTENSPLHF.

The chain joins TRBV4-2 to TRBJ1-6, with D hard to call. Germline V gene lookup returns CDR1 LGHNA and CDR2 YNFKEQ. CDR3 length: 14 amino acids. Deletions cut 5 bases from V and 1 base from J, with 6 bases between. The DNA of the CDR3 is TGTGCCAGCAGCAGTGGGTCCTATAATTCACCCCTCCACTTT. This sequence encodes CASSSGSYNSPLHF.

The V and J genes are TRBV28 and TRBJ2-7, with D tentatively TRBD1 (6 bases). This CDR3 has 14 residues. Per germline, CDR1 MDHEN and CDR2 SYDVKM. Trimming took 6 bases from V and 1 from J, leaving 13 bases between them. CDR3 bases: TGTGCCAGCAGCCGACAGGATCGGTCCTACGAGCAGTACTTC. Translation: CASSRQDRSYEQYF. Drawing the rest from reference TRBV28 and TRBJ2-7, the complete variable domain is DVKVTQSSRYLVKRTGEKVFLECVQDMDHENMFWYRQDPGLGLRLIYFSYDVKMKEKGDIPEGYSVSREKKERFSLILESASTNQTSMYLCASSRQDRSYEQYFGPGTRLTVT.

The V call is TRBV18, the J call TRBJ2-7; 11 bases align to TRBD2. The trim removed 5 bases at V and 3 bases at J, leaving 6 bases unmatched. Germline V gene lookup returns CDR1 KGHSH and CDR2 LQKENI. There are 15 residues in the CDR3. CDR3 sequence: CASSTTGTSGYEQYF. The DNA for the CDR3 is TGTGCCAGCTCAACTACCGGGACTAGCGGCTACGAGCAGTACTTC. The whole variable domain, filled in from reference TRBV18 and TRBJ2-7, reads NAGVMQNPRHLVRRRGQEARLRCSPMKGHSHVYWYRQLPEEGLKFMVYLQKENIIDESGMPKERFSAEFPKEGPSILRIQQVVRGDSAAYFCASSTTGTSGYEQYFGPGTRLTVT.

The chain combines TRBV18 with TRBJ1-6; no clear D. The CDR3 contains 13 residues. Germline CDR1 and CDR2: KGHSH and LQKENI. Deletions cut 4 bases from V and 7 bases from J, with 8 bases between. As DNA, the CDR3 is TGTGCCAGCTCACGGGTAGACAATTCACCCCTCCACTTT. Its protein product is CASSRVDNSPLHF.

The DNA of the CDR3 is TGTGCCAGCAGTGACCGGGCAGGAAGGGGAAACACCATATATTTT. It codes for CASSDRAGRGNTIYF. The chain uses TRBV6-6 and TRBJ1-3; the D is unclear. Germline assignment: CDR1 MNHNY and CDR2 SVGAGI (reference sequence). Trimming removed 5 bases from V and 4 bases from J, with 15 bases in between. This CDR3 contains 15 residues.

The rearrangement uses TRBV2 and TRBJ1-5; no reliable D call. Germline CDR1 is SNHLY and CDR2 is FYNNEI. With 4 bases removed from V and 1 base from J, the gap between germline ends came to 11 bases. The CDR3 is 15 amino acids. The CDR3 sequence: CASSGVGRSNQPQHF. The CDR3 coding sequence is TGTGCCAGCAGTGGGGTGGGGAGGAGCAATCAGCCCCAGCATTTT. The variable domain in full, completed from reference TRBV2 and TRBJ1-5, reads EPEVTQTPSHQVTQMGQEVILRCVPISNHLYFYWYRQILGQKVEFLVSFYNNEISEKSEIFDDQFSVERPDGSNFTLKIRSTKLEDSAMYFCASSGVGRSNQPQHFGDGTRLSIL.

As concerns this clone: The sample carries other DNA sequences with the same CDR3. This rearrangement joins TRBV7-9 to TRBJ2-2; possible D gene TRBD1, 6 bases. From germline, CDR1 is SEHNR and CDR2 FQNEAQ (reference sequence). The germline V and J ends were trimmed by 0 bases and 5 bases, with 10 bases remaining between them. The CDR3 spans 15 residues. Here the CDR3 reads CASSLAQGSTGELFF. As DNA, the CDR3 is TGTGCCAGCAGCTTAGCCCAGGGGTCGACCGGGGAGCTGTTTTTT. Using reference TRBV7-9 and TRBJ2-2 for the parts outside the CDR3, the full variable domain is DTGVSQNPRHKITKRGQNVTFRCDPISEHNRLYWYRQTLGQGPEFLTYFQNEAQLEKSRLLSDRFSAERPKGSFSTLEIQRTEQGDSAMYLCASSLAQGSTGELFFGEGSRLTVL.

J is TRBJ1-1 and V is TRBV19; no clear D gene. V lost 5 bases to trimming and J lost 6 bases, with 13 bases between them. The germline CDR1 and CDR2 sequences are LNHDA and SQIVND (reference sequence). CDR3 length: 13 amino acids. The CDR3 DNA reads TGTGCCAGTAGTTCAGTGCCGAGAGCTGAAGCTTTCTTT. Translation gives CASSSVPRAEAFF.

On this clone: The junction does not match germline at one end; this may be a read error. The CDR3 is CASSPLGLLYGYTF. The CDR3 bases are TGTGCTAGCAGCCCATTAGGACTCCTCTATGGCTACACCTTC. The rearrangement uses TRBV7-7 and TRBJ1-2, with D unclear. Germline CDR1 is SSHAT and CDR2 is FNYEAQ (reference sequence). This CDR3 comprises 14 residues.

Worth noting for this clone: This sample includes further DNA sequences coding for the same CDR3. The chain has TRBV19 and TRBJ2-7; D tentatively reads TRBD1 or TRBD2 (5 bases each). Deletions cut 3 bases from V and 3 bases from J, with 9 bases between. Germline V gene data show CDR1 as LNHDA and CDR2 as SQIVND (reference sequence). This CDR3 comprises 13 residues. CDR3 loop: CASSIERGYEQYF. The CDR3 region has the DNA TGTGCCAGTAGTATTGAGAGGGGCTACGAGCAGTACTTC.